Listed below are T cell receptor beta chains from one sample, sequenced in a study of blood T cells in healthy people across ages. TCRdb used MiXCR to reprocess the 5' RACE reads, holding one entry per CDR3 protein. The repertoire holds fewer than 2,000,000 distinct CDR3 sequences, with about 35% as singletons. The sequenced material came from blood. Source of these receptors: a woman between 25 and 40 years old in good health. The CDR3 runs from the conserved cysteine through the conserved F or W. A D gene is named only where the DNA matches it firmly. Size tells how often a clone was seen (once, few, many) or the class of an expanded clone, and some rows leave it out.

TRBD1 TRBJ2-3 many TRBV12-3/TRBV12-4 CAITFRTGGNTQYF TGTGCCATTACCTTCCGGACAGGCGGTAATACGCAGTATTTT
. TRBJ2-7 . TRBV10-3 CAISESTDEQYF TGTGCCATCAGTGAGTCGACGGACGAGCAGTACTTC
TRBD1 TRBJ1-1 . TRBV20-1 CSATPRTGSPEAFF TGCAGTGCTACCCCCAGGACAGGGAGCCCTGAAGCTTTCTTT
. TRBJ1-2 . TRBV20-1 CSARVFEEGGYTF TGCAGTGCTAGAGTCTTCGAGGAGGGGGGCTACACCTTC
. TRBJ1-2 . TRBV6-5 CASSPLPPGLYYGYTF TGTGCCAGCAGCCCTTTACCTCCAGGATTGTATTATGGCTACACCTTC
. TRBJ1-5 . TRBV6-1 CASSEGWRDQPQHF TGTGCCAGCAGTGAAGGATGGAGGGATCAGCCCCAGCATTTT
TRBD2 TRBJ2-1 . TRBV5-1 CASALSGNEQFF TGCGCCAGCGCACTTAGCGGGAATGAGCAGTTCTTC
. TRBJ2-2 . TRBV12-3/TRBV12-4 CASTPPFGGVELFF TGTGCCAGCACTCCCCCCTTCGGGGGTGTGGAGCTGTTTTTT
. TRBJ2-1 few TRBV7-2 CASSLASGEQFF TGTGCCAGCAGCTTAGCATCCGGTGAGCAGTTCTTC
TRBD2 TRBJ2-1 few TRBV20-1 CSARDPLREGRVQFF TGCAGTGCTAGAGATCCCCTGAGGGAGGGCCGGGTGCAGTTCTTC
. TRBJ2-1 many TRBV4-1 CASSPDESYNEQFF TGCGCCAGCAGCCCGGACGAGAGCTACAATGAGCAGTTCTTC
. TRBJ2-3 . TRBV9 CASSSRGWDYTDTQYF TGTGCCAGCAGCTCCCGCGGTTGGGATTACACAGATACGCAGTATTTT
TRBD1 TRBJ1-1 many TRBV7-2 CASSLAPGGTTEAFF TGTGCCAGCAGCTTAGCTCCAGGGGGCACCACTGAAGCTTTCTTT